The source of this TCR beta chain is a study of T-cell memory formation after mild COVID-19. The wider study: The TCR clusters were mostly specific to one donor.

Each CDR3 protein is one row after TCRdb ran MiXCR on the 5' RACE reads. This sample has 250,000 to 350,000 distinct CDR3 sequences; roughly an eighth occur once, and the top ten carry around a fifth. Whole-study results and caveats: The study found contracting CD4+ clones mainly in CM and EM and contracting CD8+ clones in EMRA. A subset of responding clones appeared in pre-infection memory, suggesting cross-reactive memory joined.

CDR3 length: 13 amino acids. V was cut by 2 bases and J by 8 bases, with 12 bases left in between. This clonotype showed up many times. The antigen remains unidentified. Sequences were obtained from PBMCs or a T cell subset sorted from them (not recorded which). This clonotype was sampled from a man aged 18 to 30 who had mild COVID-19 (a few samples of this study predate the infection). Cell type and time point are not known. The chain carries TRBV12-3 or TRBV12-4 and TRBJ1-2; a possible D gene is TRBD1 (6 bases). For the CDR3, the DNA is TGTGCCAGCAGTTTATGGGGGGCCAGAGGCTACACCTTC. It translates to CASSLWGARGYTF.